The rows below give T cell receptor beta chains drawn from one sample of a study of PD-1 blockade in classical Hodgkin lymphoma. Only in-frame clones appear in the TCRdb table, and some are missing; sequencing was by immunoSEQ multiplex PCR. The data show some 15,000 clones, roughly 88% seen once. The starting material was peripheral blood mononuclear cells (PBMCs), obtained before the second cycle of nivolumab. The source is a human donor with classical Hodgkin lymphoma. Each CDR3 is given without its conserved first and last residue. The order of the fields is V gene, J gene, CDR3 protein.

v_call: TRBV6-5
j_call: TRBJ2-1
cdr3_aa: ASTERGLTYNEQF

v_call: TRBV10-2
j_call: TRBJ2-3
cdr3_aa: ASREQATDTQY

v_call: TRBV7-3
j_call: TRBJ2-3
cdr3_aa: ASSSGLAGGSDTQY

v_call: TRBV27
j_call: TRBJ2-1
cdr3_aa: ASSLGGLGYNEQF

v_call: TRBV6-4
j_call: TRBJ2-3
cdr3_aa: ASSDGRDTQY

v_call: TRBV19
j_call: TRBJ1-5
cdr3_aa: ASSISGNQPQH

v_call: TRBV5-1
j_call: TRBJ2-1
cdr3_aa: ASSSDRSLHNEQF

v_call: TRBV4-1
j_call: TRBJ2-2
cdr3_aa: ASSQEGWRDRANTGELF

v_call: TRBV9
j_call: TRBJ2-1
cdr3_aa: ASSVAWASYNEQF

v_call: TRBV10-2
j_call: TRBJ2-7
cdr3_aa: ASRTFGTQDSEQY

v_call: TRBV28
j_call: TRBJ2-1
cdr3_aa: ASRKTGWDNEQF

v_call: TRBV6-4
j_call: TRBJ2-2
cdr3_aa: ASSQAVGGTGELF

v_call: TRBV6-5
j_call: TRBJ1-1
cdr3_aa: ASSFEVNTEAF

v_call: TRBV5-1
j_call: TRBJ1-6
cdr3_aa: ASSLASRFESPLH

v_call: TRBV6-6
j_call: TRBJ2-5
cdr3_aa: ASRASANAETQY

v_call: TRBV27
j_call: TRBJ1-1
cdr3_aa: ASSWTVFTSTEAF

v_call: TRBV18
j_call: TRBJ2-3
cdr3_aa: ASSPDRFTQY

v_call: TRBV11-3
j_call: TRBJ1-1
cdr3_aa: ASSLTLNTEAF

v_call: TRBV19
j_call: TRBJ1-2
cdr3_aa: ASSMGGYT

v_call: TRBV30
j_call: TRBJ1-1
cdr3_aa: AWSVSRTGLNTEAF

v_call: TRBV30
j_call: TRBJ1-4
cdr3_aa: AWSHTGFILF

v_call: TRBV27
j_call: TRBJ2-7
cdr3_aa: ASSPGGQGEQY

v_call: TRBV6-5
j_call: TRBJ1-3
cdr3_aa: ASSYSEKDRERY

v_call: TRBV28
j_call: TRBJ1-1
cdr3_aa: ASSLRQNTEAF

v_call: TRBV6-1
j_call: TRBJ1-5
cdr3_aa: ASSERVGMSNQPQH

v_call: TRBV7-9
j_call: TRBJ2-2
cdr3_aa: ASSLEPAGDSNTGELF

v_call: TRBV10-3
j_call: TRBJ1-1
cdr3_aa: AISYTNTEAF

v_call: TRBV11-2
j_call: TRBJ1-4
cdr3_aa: ASSRTGGLTYEKLF

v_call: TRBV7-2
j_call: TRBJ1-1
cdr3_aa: ASSPYFGGPREAF

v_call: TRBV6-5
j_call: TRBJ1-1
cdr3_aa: ASRGVNTEAF

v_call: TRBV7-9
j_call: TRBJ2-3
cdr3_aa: ASRTGTGLRTDTQY

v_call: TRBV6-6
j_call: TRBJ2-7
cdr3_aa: ASSPRMTVSSYEQY

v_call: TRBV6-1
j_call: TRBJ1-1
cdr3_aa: ASSEAGPHNPEAF

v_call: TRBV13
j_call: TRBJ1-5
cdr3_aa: ASSHYEGVGQPQH

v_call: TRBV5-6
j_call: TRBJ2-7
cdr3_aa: ASSLDRGSSYEQY